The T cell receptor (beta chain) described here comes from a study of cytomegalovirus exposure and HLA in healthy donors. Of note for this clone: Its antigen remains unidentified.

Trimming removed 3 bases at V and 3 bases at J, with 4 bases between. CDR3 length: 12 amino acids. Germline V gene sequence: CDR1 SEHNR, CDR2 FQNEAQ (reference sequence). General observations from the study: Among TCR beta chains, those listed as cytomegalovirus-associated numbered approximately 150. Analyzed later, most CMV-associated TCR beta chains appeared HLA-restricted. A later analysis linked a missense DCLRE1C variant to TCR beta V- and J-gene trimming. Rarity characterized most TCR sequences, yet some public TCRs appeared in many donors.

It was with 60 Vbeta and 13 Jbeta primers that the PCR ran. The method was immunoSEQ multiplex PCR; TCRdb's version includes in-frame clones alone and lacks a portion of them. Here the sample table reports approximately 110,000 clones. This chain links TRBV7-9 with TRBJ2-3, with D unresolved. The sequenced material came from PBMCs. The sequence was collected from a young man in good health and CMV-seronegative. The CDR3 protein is CASSFKTDTQYF. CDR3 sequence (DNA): TGTGCCAGCAGCTTCAAAACAGATACGCAGTATTTT.